This passage covers 26 T cell receptor beta chains from one sample sequenced in a study of CD4 T cells in relation to SARS-CoV-2 and coronaviruses. CD4+ T cells from unexposed donors were obtained before the COVID-19 pandemic (2011-2018). Only in-frame clones appear in the TCRdb table, and some are missing; sequencing was by immunoSEQ multiplex PCR. The sample yields approximately 59,000 clones, about nine tenths seen once. The sequenced sample was memory CD4+ T cells from PBMCs. The source is a human donor in good health.

This rearrangement joins TRBV9 to TRBJ1-6; unclear D gene. V lost 3 bases and J 9 bases, leaving 10 bases between the germline ends. The CDR3 is made up of 13 amino acids. In germline, CDR1 is SGDLS, CDR2 YYNGEE. The CDR3 region has the DNA TGTGCCAGCAGCGATAGGGAGTTTTCACCCCTCCACTTT. Its translation is CASSDREFSPLHF.

V usage is TRBV14 and J usage is TRBJ1-1; D gene ambiguous. V gave up 0 bases and J gave up 6 bases, with 11 bases separating them. The germline gives CDR1 SGHDN, CDR2 FVKESK. CDR3 length: 14 amino acids. The CDR3 reads CASSQDGSGPEAFF. In DNA, the CDR3 is TGTGCCAGCAGCCAAGATGGTTCCGGGCCTGAAGCTTTCTTT.

V gene TRBV28 combines with J gene TRBJ1-6, with D uncertain. Germline lookup yields CDR1 MDHEN and CDR2 SYDVKM. V was trimmed by 2 bases and J by 11 bases, leaving 16 bases between them. CDR3 length equals 15 residues. Here the CDR3 DNA reads TGTGCCAGCAGTTTACATAACCAGGTTGGGGCACCCCTCCACTTT. Protein product: CASSLHNQVGAPLHF. Supplemented by reference TRBV28 and TRBJ1-6, the full variable domain reads DVKVTQSSRYLVKRTGEKVFLECVQDMDHENMFWYRQDPGLGLRLIYFSYDVKMKEKGDIPEGYSVSREKKERFSLILESASTNQTSMYLCASSLHNQVGAPLHFGNGTRLTVT.

The gene calls are TRBV5-1 and TRBJ2-3, with 13 bases lining up with TRBD2. The germline CDR1 and CDR2 sequences are SGHRS and YFSETQ. The CDR3 has 16 amino acids. Germline trimming cut 2 bases from V and 4 bases from J; bases unmatched to any gene: 4. DNA of the CDR3: TGCGCCAGCAGCTTACTAGCGGGGGGGATCCCAGATACGCAGTATTTT. It yields the protein CASSLLAGGIPDTQYF.

The V and J genes are TRBV7-9 and TRBJ2-7, with TRBD2 as a possible D gene (6 bases). Germline V gene sequence: CDR1 SEHNR, CDR2 FQNEAQ (reference sequence). Trimming pared 3 bases from V and 0 bases from J, leaving 9 bases between. The CDR3 loop spans 14 amino acids. CDR3 DNA: TGTGCCAGCAGCTTCGGGGGTTCCTCCTACGAGCAGTACTTC. This translates into CASSFGGSSYEQYF.

This clone was found once. CDR3 amino acids: CASSSGGRGKETQYF. Written as DNA, the CDR3 is TGTGCCAGCAGTTCCGGAGGTAGGGGCAAAGAGACCCAGTACTTC. The J gene is TRBJ2-5, the V gene TRBV6-2 or TRBV6-3; D possibly matches TRBD1 or TRBD2 (5 bases each). Trimming took off 4 bases at V and 3 bases at J, with 15 bases between the two ends. The CDR3 loop spans 15 amino acids. Germline-derived CDR1 and CDR2 are MNHEY and SVGEGT.

The chain couples TRBV28 to TRBJ2-5; the D gene is possibly TRBD1 (5 bases). V lost 9 bases and J lost 3, with 17 bases in between. Germline CDR1 is MDHEN and CDR2 is SYDVKM. The CDR3 sequence is 14 residues long. Here the CDR3 DNA reads TGTGCCAGTTCGCGGATAGGGGTGGAAGAGACCCAGTACTTC. Translation gives CASSRIGVEETQYF.

The chain has TRBV18 and TRBJ2-3; no reliable D call. Germline assignment: CDR1 KGHSH and CDR2 LQKENI. The CDR3 spans 13 residues. The ends were cut back, 5 bases at V and 0 bases at J, with 6 bases in the middle. The CDR3 reads CASSEGSTDTQYF. DNA for the CDR3: TGTGCCAGCTCAGAAGGCAGCACAGATACGCAGTATTTT.

V usage is TRBV7-9 and J usage is TRBJ1-6; maybe TRBD1 (6 bases). This CDR3 comprises 18 residues. Looked up from germline, CDR1 is SEHNR and CDR2 is FQNEAQ (reference sequence). V shed 1 base and J shed 7 bases, with 20 bases lying between them. The chain's CDR3 is CASSLGPFRGHLNSPLHF. The CDR3 coding sequence is TGTGCCAGCAGCTTAGGCCCTTTTAGGGGACACCTCAATTCACCCCTCCACTTT. The full variable domain, in which reference TRBV7-9 and TRBJ1-6 provide the parts outside the CDR3, is DTGVSQNPRHKITKRGQNVTFRCDPISEHNRLYWYRQTLGQGPEFLTYFQNEAQLEKSRLLSDRFSAERPKGSFSTLEIQRTEQGDSAMYLCASSLGPFRGHLNSPLHFGNGTRLTVT.

This chain connects TRBV5-1 to TRBJ2-7; D possibly uses TRBD1 or TRBD2 (5 bases each). Trimming took 6 bases from V and 4 from J, leaving 14 bases between them. CDR1 is SGHRS, CDR2 YFSETQ, per germline. There are 13 residues in the CDR3. The CDR3 is CASTGTSHYEQYF. The CDR3 region has the DNA TGCGCCAGCACTGGGACCTCCCATTACGAGCAGTACTTC.

V and J are TRBV5-1 and TRBJ1-1; D is undetermined. V dropped 6 bases and J dropped 1 base, with 16 bases sitting between them. From germline, CDR1 is SGHRS and CDR2 YFSETQ. The CDR3 is 15 residues long. CDR3 amino acids: CASTTLPSRNTEAFF. Written as DNA, the CDR3 is TGCGCCAGCACCACCCTACCCTCCAGGAACACTGAAGCTTTCTTT.

V is TRBV5-4 and J is TRBJ1-1; D not certain. The V and J ends lost 4 bases and 1 base respectively, with 5 bases between them. Germline-derived CDR1 and CDR2 are SGHNT and YYREEE (reference sequence). This CDR3 region has 12 residues. CDR3: CASSGRNTEAFF. The DNA for the CDR3 is TGTGCCAGCAGCGGGCGGAACACTGAAGCTTTCTTT.

The gene calls are TRBV15 and TRBJ1-4; D unclear. CDR1 and CDR2 from the germline V gene are LNHNV and YYDKDF (reference sequence). The CDR3 is made up of 15 amino acids. V was shortened by 3 bases and J by 5 bases, with 13 bases between the two germline ends. The CDR3 reads CATSSEGGMNEKLFF. The DNA for the CDR3 is TGTGCCACCAGCAGTGAGGGAGGGATGAATGAAAAACTGTTTTTT.

The chain employs TRBV28 and TRBJ2-1; 7 nucleotides agree with TRBD1. Germline V gene sequence: CDR1 MDHEN, CDR2 SYDVKM. The CDR3 has 15 residues. The trim removed 5 bases at V and 2 bases at J, leaving 6 bases unmatched. The CDR3 DNA sequence: TGTGCCAGCAGTCGAAGACAGGGCACCTACAATGAGCAGTTCTTC. Protein product: CASSRRQGTYNEQFF.

The chain is built from TRBV9 and TRBJ2-3; TRBD2 matches 10 bases. CDR1 and CDR2 (germline): SGDLS, YYNGEE. V shed 0 bases and J 3 bases; nucleotides not matched to a gene: 13. This CDR3 is built from 19 residues. Here the CDR3 reads CASSVDPLAGEKGTDTQYF. CDR3 nucleotides: TGTGCCAGCAGCGTAGACCCCCTAGCGGGAGAAAAGGGGACAGATACGCAGTATTTT.

The chain combines TRBV5-6 with TRBJ2-7; 16 bases align to TRBD2. Trimming at V came to 4 bases and at J to 3 bases, leaving 4 bases not matched to a gene. Germline-derived CDR1 and CDR2 are SGHDT and YYEEEE. This CDR3 contains 16 residues. The CDR3 loop reads CASSRGLAGGGYEQYF. CDR3 nucleotides: TGTGCCAGCAGCCGGGGACTAGCGGGAGGGGGCTACGAGCAGTACTTC.

This sequence joins TRBV6-4 and TRBJ1-2; D remains unclear. V lost 3 bases and J lost 0, with 5 bases in between. The CDR3 runs 13 residues. Germline assignment: CDR1 MRHNA and CDR2 SNTAGT. CDR3 nucleotide sequence: TGTGCCAGCAGTGAATCTTCTAACTATGGCTACACCTTC. Encoded protein: CASSESSNYGYTF.

The chain couples TRBV3-1 (or the pseudogene TRBV3-2) to TRBJ1-6; TRBD1 might be the D (6 bases). The V end was cut by 1 base, the J end by 3 bases, with 10 bases between. The CDR3 is 16 amino acids. Germline V lookup: CDR1 LGHDT, CDR2 YNNKEL (reference sequence). CDR3 region: CASSQGGGDYNSPLHF. CDR3 sequence (DNA): TGTGCCAGCAGCCAAGGGGGGGGCGACTATAATTCACCCCTCCACTTT.

The rearrangement joins TRBV6-4 to TRBJ1-2; TRBD1 agrees at 12 bases. CDR3 length: 17 residues. Losses at the gene ends were 4 bases for V and 4 bases for J; bases not matched to a gene: 10. Germline V gene data show CDR1 as MRHNA and CDR2 as SNTAGT. CDR3 in DNA: TGTGCCAGCAGTGGCCACCGGGACAGGGGGCAAGGCTATGGCTACACCTTC. Its translation is CASSGHRDRGQGYGYTF.

This clone was recorded once. The V gene is TRBV19, the J gene TRBJ2-3; 9 nucleotides line up with TRBD2. Germline V gene sequence: CDR1 LNHDA, CDR2 SQIVND (reference sequence). The CDR3 loop spans 16 amino acids. CDR3 region: CASQPLTSGRTDTQYF. The CDR3 nucleotides read TGTGCATCCCAGCCCCTCACTAGCGGGCGGACAGATACGCAGTATTTT.

The chain employs TRBV7-2 and TRBJ1-3; tentative D call: TRBD1 (5 bases). The germline V gene has CDR1 SGHTA and CDR2 FQGNSA. This CDR3 has 15 residues. With 5 bases removed from V and 0 bases from J, the gap between germline ends came to 11 bases. The CDR3 region is CASSAQVFSGNTIYF. CDR3 sequence (DNA): TGTGCCAGCAGCGCACAGGTCTTCTCTGGAAACACCATATATTTT.

The chain uses TRBV3-1 (or the pseudogene TRBV3-2) and TRBJ1-1; no clear D gene. Trimming removed 3 bases from V and 6 bases from J, with 14 bases in between. The CDR3 is 14 residues long. Germline-derived CDR1 and CDR2 are LGHDT and YNNKEL (reference sequence). The CDR3 loop is CASSQFGGNAEAFF. In DNA form, the CDR3 reads TGTGCCAGCAGCCAGTTTGGTGGTAACGCTGAAGCTTTCTTT.

The V gene is TRBV29-1, the J gene TRBJ1-6; D perhaps matches TRBD1 (5 bases). Germline-derived CDR1 and CDR2 are SQVTM and ANQGSEA. The germline V and J ends were trimmed by 7 bases and 7 bases, with 14 bases remaining between them. This CDR3 has 13 amino acids. The chain's CDR3 is CSEPGRENSPLHF. In nucleotides, the CDR3 is TGCAGCGAACCGGGACGGGAAAATTCACCCCTCCACTTT.

V usage is TRBV2 and J usage is TRBJ1-1; 8 bases agree with TRBD1. The V gene's germline CDR1 is SNHLY and CDR2 FYNNEI. The CDR3 loop spans 14 amino acids. V lost 5 bases and J lost 5; bases outside the gene matches: 7. The DNA for the CDR3 is TGTGCCAGCAGTCTTACAGGGGGTACAACTGAAGCTTTCTTT. It specifies CASSLTGGTTEAFF.

The CDR3, as DNA: TGTGCCAGCAGCGGAGCCCCCCCATTAGCGGGTTCGGATGAGCAGTTCTTC. Translation gives CASSGAPPLAGSDEQFF. The rearrangement joins TRBV9 to TRBJ2-1, with 7 bases that match TRBD2. Trimming cost V 3 bases and J 8 bases; bases outside gene matches: 17. The CDR3 loop spans 17 amino acids. Per germline, CDR1 SGDLS and CDR2 YYNGEE.

The chain combines TRBV2 with TRBJ2-2; D might be TRBD1 or TRBD2, each matching 5 bases. The CDR3 has 13 amino acids. Trimming left V 6 bases short and J 5 bases short, with 10 bases between. CDR1 and CDR2 (germline): SNHLY, FYNNEI. The DNA of the CDR3 is TGTGCCAGCAGCGACAGAGGGACCGGGGAGCTGTTTTTT. It yields the protein CASSDRGTGELFF.